Listed below are T cell receptor beta chains from one sample, sequenced in a study of T cell repertoires in cytomegalovirus infection. Via MiXCR, TCRdb re-called the reads, giving one row per CDR3 protein. Of about 200,000 distinct CDR3 sequences detected, nearly 9.5% appear once; the ten largest clones hold around 4.4%. Sequencing was carried out using PBMCs. These receptors came from a human donor in good health (CMV status not recorded). Some clones in this sample may be carry-over from other donors' samples. Each CDR3 is given with its conserved first and last residue. Clone size appears in some rows only: once, few, many, or a class for an expanded clone.

TRBV6-1	TRBJ2-1	many	CASVADHRGINEQFF
TRBV30	TRBJ2-1	many	CAWSVNRGSDEQFF
TRBV19	TRBJ1-5	-	CASSITRGSRNQPQHF
TRBV27	TRBJ2-3	many	CASSPLGQGATQYF
TRBV7-6	TRBJ2-7	many	CASSLAPRAKSYEQYF
TRBV7-2	TRBJ2-3	many	CASSLPGGVGPDTQYF
TRBV29-1	TRBJ2-1	once	CSVVVYPYNEQFF
TRBV15	TRBJ1-2	few	CATSRVLGPDYGYTF
TRBV11-3	TRBJ2-1	many	CATSGGNNNEQFF
TRBV6-2/TRBV6-3	TRBJ2-6	-	CASSYSSGANVLTF
TRBV19	TRBJ1-5	-	CASSTVTGAGNQPQHF
TRBV6-2/TRBV6-3	TRBJ1-2	-	CASSSARQASNYGYTF
TRBV19	TRBJ2-5	many	CASSPITGGVETQYF
TRBV7-4	TRBJ2-3	-	CASSLGVQVSDTQYF
TRBV6-2/TRBV6-3	TRBJ1-1	many	CASSTPGGGAGTEAFF
TRBV7-9	TRBJ1-5	many	CASSSQQSDSNQPQHF
TRBV20-1	TRBJ2-2	once	CSARVASGRENTGELFF
TRBV14	TRBJ2-1	-	CASSQGLAGGSEQFF
TRBV12-3/TRBV12-4	TRBJ2-1	many	CASRAGLAEGNEQFF
TRBV29-1	TRBJ2-3	few	CSVESGRGTDTQYF
TRBV28	TRBJ2-5	-	CASSGTGLAQETQYF
TRBV7-2	TRBJ2-1	many	CASSRRDNEQFF
TRBV5-4	TRBJ2-1	few	CASSLGGSASPYNEQFF
TRBV15	TRBJ2-1	few	CATSLGRMDEQFF
TRBV28	TRBJ1-6	-	CASWDSDSPLHF
TRBV7-6	TRBJ2-2	many	CASSLAVGELFF
TRBV23-1	TRBJ2-1	few	CASFCVQGEGYNEQFF
TRBV20-1	TRBJ2-5	few	CSANTLAGGLKETQYF
TRBV11-2	TRBJ2-1	-	CASSLYQEEAYNEQFF
TRBV5-1	TRBJ1-4	few	CASSLSRQDEKLFF
TRBV28	TRBJ1-5	few	CASRPGYSNQPQHF
TRBV29-1	TRBJ2-5	few	CSVATGTGEETQYF
TRBV27	TRBJ2-3	many	CASRPYPPGTGLTDTQYF
TRBV11-2	TRBJ2-5	-	CASSRGNGETQYF
TRBV10-3	TRBJ2-1	many	CAITMTGEAYNEQFF
TRBV6-2/TRBV6-3	TRBJ1-6	-	CASNGGEDYSPLHF